The text below deals with one T cell receptor (beta chain). Source study methods: Counts of nucleated cells, estimated from reference gene primer amplification, were obtained. Using immunoSEQ multiplex PCR, the repertoire was profiled, and TCRdb retains in-frame clones only, with some absent. V and J calls plus clone size are reproduced from that table; the DNA served to infer D and trimming. The sample includes about 120,000 clones, over 75% of them seen just once. The sample comes from a study of blood T cell repertoires in COVID-19. Study overall: From the United States, Italy and Spain came samples of acute and convalescent COVID-19. In each case, the material was cDNA or gDNA derived from T cells, B-cell-depleted T cells, or PBMCs.

The V segment lost 4 bases and the J segment 0 bases; nucleotides outside the gene matches: 12. Looked up from germline, CDR1 is SGHDN and CDR2 is FVKESK. CDR3 length: 18 residues. Material: peripheral blood. This chain uses TRBV14 with TRBJ2-1, with 7 nucleotides matching TRBD2. The receptor was isolated from a man between 50 and 59 years old with acute or convalescent COVID-19. The CDR3 protein is CASSRASGVMSSYNEQFF. In DNA form, the CDR3 reads TGTGCCAGCAGCCGCGCAAGCGGGGTTATGAGCTCCTACAATGAGCAGTTCTTC.